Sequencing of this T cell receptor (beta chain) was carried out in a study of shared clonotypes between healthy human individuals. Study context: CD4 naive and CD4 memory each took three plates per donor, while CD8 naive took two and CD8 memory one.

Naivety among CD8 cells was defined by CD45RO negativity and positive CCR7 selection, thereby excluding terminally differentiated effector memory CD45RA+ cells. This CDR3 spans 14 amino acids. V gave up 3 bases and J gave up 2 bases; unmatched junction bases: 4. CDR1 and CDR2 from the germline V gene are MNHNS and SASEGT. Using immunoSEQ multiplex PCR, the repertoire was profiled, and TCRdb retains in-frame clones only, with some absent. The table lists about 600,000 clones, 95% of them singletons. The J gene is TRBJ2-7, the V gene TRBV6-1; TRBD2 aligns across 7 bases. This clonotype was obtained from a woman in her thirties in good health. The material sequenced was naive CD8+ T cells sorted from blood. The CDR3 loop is CASSDYREAYEQYF. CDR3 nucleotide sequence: TGTGCCAGCAGTGACTATCGGGAGGCCTACGAGCAGTACTTC.